This TCR beta chain was sequenced for a study of type 1 regulatory T cells. Looking at the study overall: T-allo10 is a Tr1-enriched, alloantigen-specific CD4 T cell product made in vitro. Notes on the study in general: Tr1 cells had a more restricted TCR repertoire than non-Tr1 cells.

TCRdb fed the reads into MiXCR, producing one record per CDR3 protein. The sample lists fewer than 75,000 distinct CDR3 sequences, about 50% occurring once. Comments on this clonotype: Its specificity is unknown.

With 5 bases clipped from V and 3 bases from J, the junction kept 7 bases outside the gene matches. Germline CDR1 reads SGHAT; CDR2 reads FQNNGV. The CDR3 length is 16 residues. Material: cultured non-Tr1 T cells, either the whole culture or a sorted T cell fraction (not recorded which). The clonotype originates from a human donor in good health. The chain joins TRBV11-2 to TRBJ2-3; 11 positions match TRBD2. DNA for the CDR3: TGTGCCAGCAGCCGTGCCGGGACTAGCGGTACAGATACGCAGTATTTT. Translation: CASSRAGTSGTDTQYF.